This T cell receptor (beta chain) was obtained from a study of shared clonotypes between healthy human individuals. The study's findings and limits: The sole specimen, blood, was sampled, and tissue repertoires likely differ.

Per the germline V gene, CDR1 is SGHTA and CDR2 is FQGNSA. The CDR3 sequence is 17 residues long. The V gene end was trimmed by 2 bases and the J gene end by 6 bases; junction bases not matched to a gene: 15. PCR replicates performed on unsorted PBMC used roughly 300 ng DNA, approximately 33,000 T cell genomes. Method: immunoSEQ multiplex PCR; TCRdb's copy keeps in-frame clones and lacks some. The sample includes about 480,000 clones, about 75% of them seen just once. Details on this clone: Its specificity is not known.

Those who donated were healthy HIV-negative adults, with no recent acute infections or vaccinations reported. The genes are TRBV7-2 and TRBJ1-1; TRBD1 agrees at 7 bases. The clonotype comes from a woman between 40 and 50 years old in good health. Some clones in this sample may be carry-over from other donors' samples. Sample: PBMCs. CDR3 bases: TGTGCCAGCAGCTTACGTTCTTACGCCAGGGGGACCGCTGAAGCTTTCTTT. This encodes CASSLRSYARGTAEAFF.